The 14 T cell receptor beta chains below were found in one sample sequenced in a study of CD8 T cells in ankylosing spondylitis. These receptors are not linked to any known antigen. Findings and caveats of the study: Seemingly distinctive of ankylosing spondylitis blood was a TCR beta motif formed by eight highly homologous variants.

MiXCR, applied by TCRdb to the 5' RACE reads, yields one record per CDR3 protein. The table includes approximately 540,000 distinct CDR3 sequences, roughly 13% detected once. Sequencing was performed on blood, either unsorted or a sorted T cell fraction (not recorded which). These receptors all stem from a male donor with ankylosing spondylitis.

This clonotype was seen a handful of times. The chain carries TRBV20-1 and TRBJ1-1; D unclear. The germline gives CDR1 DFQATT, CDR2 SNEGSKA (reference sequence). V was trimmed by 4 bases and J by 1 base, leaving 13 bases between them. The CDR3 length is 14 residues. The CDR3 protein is CSATPGSGNTEAFF. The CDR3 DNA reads TGCAGTGCTACCCCCGGGAGCGGGAACACTGAAGCTTTCTTT.

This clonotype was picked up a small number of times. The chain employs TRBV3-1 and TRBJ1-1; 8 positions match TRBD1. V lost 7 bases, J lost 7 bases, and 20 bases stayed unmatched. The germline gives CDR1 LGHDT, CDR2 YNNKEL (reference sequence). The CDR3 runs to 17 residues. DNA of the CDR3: TGTGCCAGCACCCATCTTGGGACAGGTGGAATCTTTGGTGAAGCTTTCTTT. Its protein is CASTHLGTGGIFGEAFF.

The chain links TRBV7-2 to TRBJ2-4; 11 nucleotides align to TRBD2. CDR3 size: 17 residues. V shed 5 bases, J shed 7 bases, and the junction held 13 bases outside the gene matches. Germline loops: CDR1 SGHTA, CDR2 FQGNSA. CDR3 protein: CASSRSGTSGGGNIQYF. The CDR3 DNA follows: TGTGCCAGCAGCCGTTCAGGGACTAGCGGAGGTGGGAACATTCAGTACTTC.

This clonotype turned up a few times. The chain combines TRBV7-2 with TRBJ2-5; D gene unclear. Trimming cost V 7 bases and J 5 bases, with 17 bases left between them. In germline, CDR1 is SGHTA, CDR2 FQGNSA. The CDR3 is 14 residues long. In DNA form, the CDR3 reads TGTGCCAGCAATGTGATGCCGTTAGGGGAGACCCAGTACTTC. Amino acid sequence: CASNVMPLGETQYF.

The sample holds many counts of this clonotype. The CDR3 nucleotides read TGCGCCAGCAGCTTGGGGACAGGGGCCACTGAAGCTTTCTTT. This encodes CASSLGTGATEAFF. The genes are TRBV5-1 and TRBJ1-1, with 9 nucleotides matching TRBD1. The CDR3 consists of 14 residues. After removal of 0 bases from V and 4 bases from J, the junction contained 1 base not matched to a gene. CDR1 SGHRS and CDR2 YFSETQ come from the germline V gene.

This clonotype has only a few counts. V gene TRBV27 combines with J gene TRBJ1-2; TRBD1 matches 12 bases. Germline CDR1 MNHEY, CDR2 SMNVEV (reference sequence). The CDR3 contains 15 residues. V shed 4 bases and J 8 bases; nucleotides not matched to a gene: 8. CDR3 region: CASSSRDRGLQGYTF. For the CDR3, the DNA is TGTGCCAGCAGTTCCCGGGACAGGGGGCTACAAGGCTACACCTTC.

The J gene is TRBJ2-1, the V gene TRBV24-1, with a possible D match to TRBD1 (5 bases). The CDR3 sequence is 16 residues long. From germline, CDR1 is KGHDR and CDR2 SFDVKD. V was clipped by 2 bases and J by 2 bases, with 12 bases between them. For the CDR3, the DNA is TGTGCCACCAGTGATTGGGGCGTATCCGCCTACAATGAGCAGTTCTTC. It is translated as CATSDWGVSAYNEQFF.

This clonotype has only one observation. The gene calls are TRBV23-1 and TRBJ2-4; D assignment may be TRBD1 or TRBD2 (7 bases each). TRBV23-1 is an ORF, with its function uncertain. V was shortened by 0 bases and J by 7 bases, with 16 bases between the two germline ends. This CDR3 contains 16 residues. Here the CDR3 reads CASSQSGRGQGNIQYF. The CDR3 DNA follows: TGCGCCAGCAGTCAATCGGGGAGGGGGCAAGGGAACATTCAGTACTTC.

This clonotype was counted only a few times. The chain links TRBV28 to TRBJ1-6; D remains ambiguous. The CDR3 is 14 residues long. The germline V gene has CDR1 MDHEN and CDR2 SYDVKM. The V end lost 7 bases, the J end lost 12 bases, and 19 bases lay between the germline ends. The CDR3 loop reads CASTSGEGGRPLHF. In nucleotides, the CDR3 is TGTGCCAGCACCTCCGGGGAGGGAGGAAGACCCCTCCACTTT.

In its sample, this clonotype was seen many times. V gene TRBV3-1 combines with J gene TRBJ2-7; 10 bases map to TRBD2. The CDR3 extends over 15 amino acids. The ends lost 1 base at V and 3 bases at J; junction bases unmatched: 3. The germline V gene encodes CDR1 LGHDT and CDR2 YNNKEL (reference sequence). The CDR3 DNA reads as TGTGCCAGCAGCCAAGTACTAGCGGGGTACTACGAGCAGTACTTC. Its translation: CASSQVLAGYYEQYF.

CDR3 sequence reads: CASSLEGQGEYEQYF. CDR3 sequence (DNA): TGCGCCAGCAGCTTGGAAGGACAGGGGGAGTACGAGCAGTACTTC. V and J are TRBV5-1 and TRBJ2-7; 10 nucleotides match TRBD1. This CDR3 spans 15 amino acids. The ends lost 0 bases at V and 4 bases at J; junction bases unmatched: 4. Germline V gene sequence: CDR1 SGHRS, CDR2 YFSETQ. Supplemented by reference TRBV5-1 and TRBJ2-7, the full variable domain reads KAGVTQTPRYLIKTRGQQVTLSCSPISGHRSVSWYQQTPGQGLQFLFEYFSETQRNKGNFPGRFSGRQFSNSRSEMNVSTLELGDSALYLCASSLEGQGEYEQYFGPGTRLTVT.

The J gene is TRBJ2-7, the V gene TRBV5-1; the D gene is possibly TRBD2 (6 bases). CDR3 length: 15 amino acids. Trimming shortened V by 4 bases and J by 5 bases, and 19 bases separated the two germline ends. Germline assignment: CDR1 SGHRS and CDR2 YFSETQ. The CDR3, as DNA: TGCGCCAGCAGCCCGGGACTTCTTGGGTTGCACGAGCAGTACTTC. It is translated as CASSPGLLGLHEQYF.

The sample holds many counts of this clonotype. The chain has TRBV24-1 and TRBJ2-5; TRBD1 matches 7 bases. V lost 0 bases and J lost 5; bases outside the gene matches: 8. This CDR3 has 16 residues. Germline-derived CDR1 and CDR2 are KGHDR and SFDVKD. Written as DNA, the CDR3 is TGTGCCACCAGTGATTTGGTTGCAGGGGGTGGGGAGACCCAGTACTTC. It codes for CATSDLVAGGGETQYF.

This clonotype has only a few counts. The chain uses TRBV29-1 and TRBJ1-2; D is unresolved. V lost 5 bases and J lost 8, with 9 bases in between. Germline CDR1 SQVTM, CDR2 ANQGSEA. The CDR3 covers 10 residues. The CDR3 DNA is TGCAGCGTTCGCGTCGGGGGCTACACCTTC. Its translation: CSVRVGGYTF.